The 22 T cell receptor beta chains below come from one sample, sequenced in a study of blood T cell repertoires in COVID-19. Profiling relied on immunoSEQ multiplex PCR, and the TCRdb table lists in-frame clones only, not all of them. The sample lists roughly 240,000 clones, 80% to 90% seen once, with 2% to 2.5% in the top ten. Sequences were obtained from peripheral blood. The receptors here all came from a man aged 35-49 years who had recovered from COVID-19.

For the CDR3, the DNA is TGTGCCAGCAGCCGTCCGACAGGGAGTAACACCGGGGAGCTGTTTTTT. It codes for CASSRPTGSNTGELFF. V gene TRBV5-5 combines with J gene TRBJ2-2, with 7 bases aligning to TRBD1. The CDR3 sequence is 16 residues long. Germline lookup yields CDR1 SGHKS and CDR2 YYEKEE (reference sequence). Trimming removed 4 bases from V and 2 bases from J; junction bases left unmatched: 8.

The chain has TRBV6-5 and TRBJ1-1; 7 bases are shared with TRBD1. The CDR3 runs to 14 residues. Per germline, CDR1 MNHEY and CDR2 SVGAGI. Trimming removed 10 bases from V and 2 bases from J; junction bases left unmatched: 10. The CDR3: CATRRGRGNTEAFF. The CDR3, as DNA: TGTGCCACGAGAAGGGGGCGGGGTAACACTGAAGCTTTCTTT.

The V call is TRBV29-1, the J call TRBJ2-1; TRBD2 matches at 10 bases. Germline V gives CDR1 SQVTM, CDR2 ANQGSEA. V gave up 1 base and J gave up 2 bases; unmatched junction bases: 8. The CDR3 has 17 residues. The CDR3 loop is CSVEGAVGLAAYNEQFF. CDR3 DNA: TGCAGCGTTGAAGGGGCAGTAGGACTAGCGGCCTACAATGAGCAGTTCTTC.

The J gene is TRBJ1-1, the V gene TRBV30; 8 bases fit TRBD1. CDR1 and CDR2 from the germline V gene are GTSNPN and SVGIG (reference sequence). V trimming: 5 bases; J trimming: 5 bases; junction bases outside the gene matches: 7. This CDR3 is 13 amino acids long. CDR3 DNA sequence: TGTGCCTGGGAAACAGGGGGGTGGACTGAAGCTTTCTTT. It encodes CAWETGGWTEAFF.

V and J are TRBV7-8 and TRBJ1-1; TRBD1 is a possible D gene (6 bases). Trimming took off 5 bases at V and 7 bases at J, with 14 bases between the two ends. Germline V gene data show CDR1 as SGHVS and CDR2 as FQNEAQ. CDR3 length: 13 amino acids. In nucleotides, the CDR3 is TGTGCCAGCAGCCCCAGGACAGCCCTTGAAGCTTTCTTT. Its protein is CASSPRTALEAFF.

The chain combines TRBV11-3 with TRBJ2-2; the D gene is possibly TRBD2 (6 bases). The CDR3 contains 14 residues. CDR1 and CDR2 (germline): SGHNT, YENEEA. Deletions cut 5 bases from V and 4 bases from J, with 11 bases between. CDR3 sequence reads: CASSMTTSTGELFF. CDR3 DNA: TGTGCCAGCAGCATGACGACTAGCACCGGGGAGCTGTTTTTT. Supplemented by reference TRBV11-3 and TRBJ2-2, the full variable domain reads EAGVVQSPRYKIIEKKQPVAFWCNPISGHNTLYWYLQNLGQGPELLIRYENEEAVDDSQLPKDRFSAERLKGVDSTLKIQPAELGDSAVYLCASSMTTSTGELFFGEGSRLTVL.

The chain employs TRBV10-1 and TRBJ2-2, with D possibly being TRBD2 (6 bases). This CDR3 spans 14 amino acids. The germline V gene has CDR1 WNHNN and CDR2 SYGVQD (reference sequence). The V gene lost 4 bases and the J gene lost 7 bases, with 13 bases spanning the gap. CDR3 DNA sequence: TGCGCCAGCAGTGTTGGCGGGGACCTCGGGGAGCTGTTTTTT. This sequence encodes CASSVGGDLGELFF.

The gene calls are TRBV7-9 and TRBJ2-1; 7 bases fit TRBD2. J lost 15 bases, V lost 0 bases, and 8 bases had no gene match. The CDR3 covers 13 residues. Germline V gene sequence: CDR1 SEHNR, CDR2 FQNEAQ (reference sequence). CDR3 bases: TGTGCCAGCAGCTTAGCTTGGGGGGGAACGCCGTTCTTC. This codes for CASSLAWGGTPFF.

V is TRBV27 and J is TRBJ2-3, with D unresolved. CDR1 and CDR2 (germline): MNHEY, SMNVEV (reference sequence). V lost 6 bases to trimming and J lost 4 bases, with 17 bases between them. This CDR3 has 15 residues. The CDR3 DNA reads as TGTGCCAGCAGGGAAACGCGGTCCCTGCCAGATACGCAGTATTTT. Its protein product is CASRETRSLPDTQYF.

The chain carries TRBV21-1 and TRBJ2-1; the table's D call of TRBD2 was not tested on the DNA. TRBV21-1 counts as a pseudogene. The CDR3 has 17 amino acids. The CDR3 loop is CASSMLFGGARGDEQFF. CDR3 DNA sequence: TGTGCCAGCAGCATGCTTTTCGGGGGGGCGCGTGGCGATGAGCAGTTCTTC.

A remark on this clone: This sample includes further DNA sequences coding for the same CDR3. The chain has TRBV30 and TRBJ1-2; D may be TRBD1 (6 bases). The CDR3 extends over 14 amino acids. Germline V gene lookup returns CDR1 GTSNPN and CDR2 SVGIG (reference sequence). V gave up 0 bases and J gave up 0 bases, with 8 bases separating them. The DNA for the CDR3 is TGTGCCTGGAGTGTACAGGGACCTAACTATGGCTACACCTTC. Amino acid sequence: CAWSVQGPNYGYTF.

This clone has only one observation. V and J are TRBV9 and TRBJ2-7, with D possibly matching TRBD1 (5 bases). Germline V lookup: CDR1 SGDLS, CDR2 YYNGEE. The CDR3 has 15 residues. Trimming left V 0 bases short and J 1 base short, with 11 bases between. As DNA, the CDR3 is TGTGCCAGCAGCGTAGCTTGGCAGGGTTCCTACGAGCAGTACTTC. Translated, it gives CASSVAWQGSYEQYF.

This sequence joins TRBV7-2 and TRBJ2-1; 9 bases are a match to TRBD2. With V trimmed by 5 bases and J by 2 bases, 4 bases remained unmatched. Looked up from germline, CDR1 is SGHTA and CDR2 is FQGNSA. The CDR3 extends over 15 amino acids. The CDR3 here is CASSPASGTYNEQFF. The CDR3, as DNA: TGTGCCAGCAGCCCTGCTAGCGGGACCTACAATGAGCAGTTCTTC.

The rearrangement uses TRBV29-1 and TRBJ2-5, with D possibly matching TRBD1 (6 bases). Deletions cut 6 bases from V and 6 bases from J, with 17 bases between. The CDR3 has 13 residues. Germline CDR1 is SQVTM and CDR2 is ANQGSEA. Here the CDR3 DNA reads TGCAGCGTCCAGGGCCAGGGACATAAGACCCAGTACTTC. The encoded protein is CSVQGQGHKTQYF.

This sequence joins TRBV25-1 and TRBJ2-2, with D perhaps TRBD1 (6 bases). V gave up 3 bases and J gave up 0 bases, with 8 bases separating them. The length of the CDR3 is 15 residues. Germline values: CDR1 MGHDK, CDR2 SYGVNS. The CDR3 coding sequence is TGTGCCAGCAGTGACCCAGGGGCGAACACCGGGGAGCTGTTTTTT. This translates into CASSDPGANTGELFF. Filled out from reference TRBV25-1 and TRBJ2-2, the complete variable domain reads EADIYQTPRYLVIGTGKKITLECSQTMGHDKMYWYQQDPGMELHLIHYSYGVNSTEKGDLSSESTVSRIRTEHFPLTLESARPSHTSQYLCASSDPGANTGELFFGEGSRLTVL.

This chain links TRBV19 with TRBJ1-3, with TRBD1 identical over 9 bases. Trimming took 5 bases from V and 2 from J; bases not matched to a gene: 7. Germline V gene sequence: CDR1 LNHDA, CDR2 SQIVND (reference sequence). This CDR3 has 16 residues. The CDR3 sequence is CASSDTGTGTGNTIYF. The CDR3 DNA reads TGTGCCAGTAGTGACACCGGGACAGGGACTGGAAACACCATATATTTT.

This sequence joins TRBV10-3 and TRBJ2-1; 11 nucleotides align to TRBD2. The V gene end was trimmed by 3 bases and the J gene end by 8 bases; junction bases not matched to a gene: 9. Germline V gene sequence: CDR1 ENHRY, CDR2 SYGVKD. This CDR3 has 16 residues. The CDR3 DNA reads as TGTGCCATCAGTGAAGTGACTAGCGGGAAGACGGATGAGCAGTTCTTC. As protein: CAISEVTSGKTDEQFF.

In its sample, this clone was seen a few times. J is TRBJ1-5 and V is TRBV30; D unresolved. Germline V gene sequence: CDR1 GTSNPN, CDR2 SVGIG (reference sequence). Between the trimmed V and J ends, which lost 0 bases and 6 bases, there was a span of 15 bases. This CDR3 has 15 amino acids. The CDR3 protein is CAWSVRYGRFQPQHF. The DNA of the CDR3 is TGTGCCTGGAGTGTACGGTACGGGAGGTTTCAGCCCCAGCATTTT.

The rearrangement uses TRBV5-1 and TRBJ2-3, with D maybe TRBD2 (6 bases). The CDR3 loop spans 15 amino acids. CDR1 is SGHRS and CDR2 is YFSETQ in the germline V gene. V lost 5 bases and J 2 bases, leaving 15 bases between the germline ends. This chain's CDR3 is CASSGGLHTTDTQYF. As DNA, the CDR3 is TGCGCCAGCAGTGGAGGGTTACATACCACAGATACGCAGTATTTT.

The V call is TRBV11-3, the J call TRBJ2-2; D gene uncertain. This CDR3 spans 13 amino acids. Per the germline V gene, CDR1 is SGHNT and CDR2 is YENEEA. The germline V and J ends were trimmed by 4 bases and 11 bases, with 14 bases remaining between them. The DNA for the CDR3 is TGTGCCAGCAGCTCCTCGCCCCTGACTGAGCTGTTTTTT. Its translation is CASSSSPLTELFF.

This clone was recorded once. The chain recombines TRBV6-5 with TRBJ2-1, with TRBD1 identical over 9 bases. The V and J ends lost 6 bases and 7 bases, in that order; junction bases with no gene match: 10. CDR1 is MNHEY, CDR2 SVGAGI, per germline. The CDR3 spans 15 residues. Here the CDR3 reads CASRARGQGRNEQFF. The DNA of the CDR3 is TGTGCCAGCAGGGCCAGGGGACAGGGAAGGAATGAGCAGTTCTTC.

V is TRBV30 and J is TRBJ2-5; D possibly corresponds to TRBD1 (6 bases). The V gene lost 2 bases and the J gene lost 5 bases, with 12 bases spanning the gap. This CDR3 is built from 13 residues. In germline, CDR1 is GTSNPN, CDR2 SVGIG (reference sequence). The CDR3 loop reads CAWSLTGIETQYF. Here the CDR3 DNA reads TGTGCCTGGAGTTTAACAGGGATTGAGACCCAGTACTTC.